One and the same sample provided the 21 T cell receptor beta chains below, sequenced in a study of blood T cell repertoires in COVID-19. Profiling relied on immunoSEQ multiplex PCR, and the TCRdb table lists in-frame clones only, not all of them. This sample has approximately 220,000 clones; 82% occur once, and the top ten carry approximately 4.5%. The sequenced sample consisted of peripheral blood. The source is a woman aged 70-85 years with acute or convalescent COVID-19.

As DNA, the CDR3 is TGTGCCAGCAGTTTGGGGCAGGGAAAGGAGACCCAGTACTTC. Protein sequence: CASSLGQGKETQYF. The chain combines TRBV6-2 or TRBV6-3 with TRBJ2-5, with TRBD1 as a possible D gene (5 bases). Looked up from germline, CDR1 is MNHEY and CDR2 is SVGEGT. The CDR3 is 14 residues long. V shed 4 bases and J shed 5 bases, with 14 bases lying between them.

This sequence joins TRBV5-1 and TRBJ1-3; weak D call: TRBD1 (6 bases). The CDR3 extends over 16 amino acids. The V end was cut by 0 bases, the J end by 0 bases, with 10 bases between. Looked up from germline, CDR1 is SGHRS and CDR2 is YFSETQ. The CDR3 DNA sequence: TGCGCCAGCAGCTTGGGGGCGGACAGCTCTGGAAACACCATATATTTT. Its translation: CASSLGADSSGNTIYF.

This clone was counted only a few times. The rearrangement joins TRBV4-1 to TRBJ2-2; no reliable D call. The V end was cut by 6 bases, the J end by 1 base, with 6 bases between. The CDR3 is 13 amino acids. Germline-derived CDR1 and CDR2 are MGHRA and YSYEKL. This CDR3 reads CASRGQNTGELFF. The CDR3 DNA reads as TGCGCCAGCAGGGGCCAGAACACCGGGGAGCTGTTTTTT.

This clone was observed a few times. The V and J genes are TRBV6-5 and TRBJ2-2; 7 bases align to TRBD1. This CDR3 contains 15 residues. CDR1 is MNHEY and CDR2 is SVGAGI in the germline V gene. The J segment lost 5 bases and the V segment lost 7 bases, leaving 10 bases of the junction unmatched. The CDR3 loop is CASTETRGKTGELFF. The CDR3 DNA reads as TGTGCCAGCACCGAGACCAGGGGGAAGACCGGGGAGCTGTTTTTT.

CDR3 region: CASRQGERVQYF. The CDR3 DNA reads TGTGCCAGCCGACAGGGCGAAAGGGTGCAGTACTTC. V and J are TRBV7-9 and TRBJ2-7, with 7 bases that match TRBD1. The CDR3 has 12 residues. Trimming cost V 8 bases and J 9 bases; bases outside gene matches: 10. Germline CDR1 reads SEHNR; CDR2 reads FQNEAQ (reference sequence).

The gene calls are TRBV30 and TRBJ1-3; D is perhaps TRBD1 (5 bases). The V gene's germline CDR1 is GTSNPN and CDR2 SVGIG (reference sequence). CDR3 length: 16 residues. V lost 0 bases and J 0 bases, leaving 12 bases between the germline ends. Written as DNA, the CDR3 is TGTGCCTGGAGTGTACCCACAGGCTACTCTGGAAACACCATATATTTT. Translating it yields CAWSVPTGYSGNTIYF.

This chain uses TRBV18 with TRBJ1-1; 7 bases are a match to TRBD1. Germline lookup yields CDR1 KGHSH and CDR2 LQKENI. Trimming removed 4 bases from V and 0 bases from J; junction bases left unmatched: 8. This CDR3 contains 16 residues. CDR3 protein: CASSRPDRVLNTEAFF. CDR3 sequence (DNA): TGTGCCAGCTCACGACCCGACAGGGTTCTGAACACTGAAGCTTTCTTT.

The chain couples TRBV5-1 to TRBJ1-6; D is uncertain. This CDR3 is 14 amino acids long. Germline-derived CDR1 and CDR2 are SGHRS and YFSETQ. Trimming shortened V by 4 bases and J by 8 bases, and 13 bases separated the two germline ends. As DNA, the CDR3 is TGCGCCAGCAGCCCGCGGGAGGGTGATTCACCCCTCCACTTT. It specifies CASSPREGDSPLHF.

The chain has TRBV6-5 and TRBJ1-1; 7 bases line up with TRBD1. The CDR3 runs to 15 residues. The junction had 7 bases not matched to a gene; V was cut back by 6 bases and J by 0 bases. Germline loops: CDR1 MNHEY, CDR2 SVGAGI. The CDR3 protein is CASSWQGELNTEAFF. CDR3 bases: TGTGCCAGCAGCTGGCAGGGGGAATTGAACACTGAAGCTTTCTTT.

CDR3 protein: CASSVVGSGYIEQFF. As DNA, the CDR3 is TGTGCCAGCAGCGTAGTTGGTAGCGGGTATATTGAGCAGTTCTTC. The chain links TRBV9 to TRBJ2-1, with 7 bases aligning to TRBD2. Germline V CDR1 and CDR2: SGDLS, YYNGEE. V dropped 0 bases and J dropped 9; count of bases not matched to a gene: 9. This CDR3 is 15 amino acids long.

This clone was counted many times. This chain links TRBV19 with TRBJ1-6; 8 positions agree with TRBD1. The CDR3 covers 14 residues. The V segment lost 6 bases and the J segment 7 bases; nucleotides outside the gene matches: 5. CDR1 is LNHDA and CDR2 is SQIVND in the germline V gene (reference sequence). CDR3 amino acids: CASRGQGNNSPLHF. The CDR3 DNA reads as TGTGCCAGTAGAGGACAGGGTAACAATTCACCCCTCCACTTT.

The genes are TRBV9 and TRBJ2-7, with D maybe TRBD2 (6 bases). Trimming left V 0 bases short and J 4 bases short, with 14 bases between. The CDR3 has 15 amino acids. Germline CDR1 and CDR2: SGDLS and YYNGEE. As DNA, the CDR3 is TGTGCCAGCAGCGTAGTGCCATTTGGGGGGTACGAGCAGTACTTC. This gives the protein CASSVVPFGGYEQYF.

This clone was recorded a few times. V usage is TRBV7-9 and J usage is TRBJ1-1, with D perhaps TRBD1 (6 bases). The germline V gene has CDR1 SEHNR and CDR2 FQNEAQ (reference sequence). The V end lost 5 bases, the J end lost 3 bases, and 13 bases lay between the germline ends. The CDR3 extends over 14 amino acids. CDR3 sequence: CASSAQQGYTEAFF. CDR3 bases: TGTGCCAGCAGCGCCCAACAGGGCTACACTGAAGCTTTCTTT.

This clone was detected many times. As DNA, the CDR3 is TGTGCCAGCAGTCCAGATAGCAATCAGCCCCAGCATTTT. This gives the protein CASSPDSNQPQHF. The V and J genes are TRBV28 and TRBJ1-5; D is unclear. Per germline, CDR1 MDHEN and CDR2 SYDVKM. This CDR3 is 13 amino acids long. Trimming removed 5 bases at V and 0 bases at J, with 5 bases between.

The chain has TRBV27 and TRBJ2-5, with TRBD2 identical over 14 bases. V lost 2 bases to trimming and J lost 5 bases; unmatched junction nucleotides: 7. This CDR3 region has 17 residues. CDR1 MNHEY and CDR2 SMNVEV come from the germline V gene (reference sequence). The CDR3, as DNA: TGTGCCAGCAGTTTAAGGGGGACTAGCGGGGGTCGGGAGACCCAGTACTTC. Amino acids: CASSLRGTSGGRETQYF.

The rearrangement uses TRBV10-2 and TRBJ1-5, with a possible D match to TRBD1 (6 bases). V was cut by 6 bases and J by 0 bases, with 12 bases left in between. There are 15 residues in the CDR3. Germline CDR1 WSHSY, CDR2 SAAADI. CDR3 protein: CASSLQGDSNQPQHF. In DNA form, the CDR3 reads TGCGCCAGCAGCCTACAGGGAGATAGCAATCAGCCCCAGCATTTT.

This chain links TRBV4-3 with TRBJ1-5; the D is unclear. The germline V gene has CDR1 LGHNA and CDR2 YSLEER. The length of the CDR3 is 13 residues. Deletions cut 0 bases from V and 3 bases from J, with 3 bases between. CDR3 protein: CASSQDNNQPQHF. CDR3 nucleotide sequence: TGCGCCAGCAGCCAAGACAACAATCAGCCCCAGCATTTT.

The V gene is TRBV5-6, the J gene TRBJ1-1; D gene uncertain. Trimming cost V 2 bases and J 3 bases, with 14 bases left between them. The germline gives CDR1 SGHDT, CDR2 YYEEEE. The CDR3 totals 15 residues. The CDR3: CASSLGGRPDTEAFF. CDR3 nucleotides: TGTGCCAGCAGCTTAGGAGGCCGGCCGGACACTGAAGCTTTCTTT.

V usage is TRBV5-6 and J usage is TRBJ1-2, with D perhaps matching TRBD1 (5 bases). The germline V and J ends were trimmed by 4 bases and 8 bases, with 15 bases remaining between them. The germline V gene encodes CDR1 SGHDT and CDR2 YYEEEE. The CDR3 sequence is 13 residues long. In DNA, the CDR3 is TGTGCCAGCAGCCCGGGAGGGGTGAGCGGCTACACCTTC. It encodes CASSPGGVSGYTF.

The CDR3 nucleotides are TGTGCCAGCAGACTGACAGGGAATGCTGGCTACACCTTC. This encodes CASRLTGNAGYTF. This chain joins TRBV6-4 and TRBJ1-2; the match to TRBD1 covers 7 bases. Trimming removed 6 bases from V and 7 bases from J; junction bases left unmatched: 8. The CDR3 is 13 amino acids. The germline gives CDR1 MRHNA, CDR2 SNTAGT.

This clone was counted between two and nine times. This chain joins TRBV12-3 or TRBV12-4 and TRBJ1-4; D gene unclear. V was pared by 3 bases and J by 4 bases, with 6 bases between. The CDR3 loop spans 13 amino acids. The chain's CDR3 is CASSLEFNEKLFF. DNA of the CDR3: TGTGCCAGCAGTTTGGAGTTTAATGAAAAACTGTTTTTT.